Below, one T cell receptor beta chain is given with its context. Its antigen is still unknown. Trimming left V 3 bases short and J 2 bases short, with 17 bases between. The CDR3 covers 16 residues. The germline CDR1 and CDR2 sequences are SGHRS and YFSETQ. TCRdb used MiXCR to reprocess the 5' RACE reads, holding one entry per CDR3 protein. In the table there are 500,000 to 650,000 distinct CDR3 sequences, less than 25% of which are singletons. This specimen belongs to a study of T-cell memory formation after mild COVID-19. Study conclusions and caveats: Memory from before infection featured some responding clones, which suggests cross-reactive memory joined. Day 15 to 85 contracting clones showed balanced CD4/CD8; day 15 to 37 expanders favored CD4+. Among contracting clones, CD4+ were mainly CM/EM and CD8+ enriched in EMRA.

The sequence was obtained from an adult woman who had mild COVID-19 (a few samples of this study predate the infection). Cell type and time point are not known. The chain is built from TRBV5-1 and TRBJ1-2, with TRBD1 as a possible D gene (6 bases). Sequencing input: PBMCs or a T cell subset sorted from them (not recorded which). The CDR3 here is CASSSPTGWTNYGYTF. CDR3 DNA sequence: TGCGCCAGCAGCTCTCCTACAGGGTGGACAAACTATGGCTACACCTTC. Full variable domain (outside the CDR3, taken from reference TRBV5-1 and TRBJ1-2): KAGVTQTPRYLIKTRGQQVTLSCSPISGHRSVSWYQQTPGQGLQFLFEYFSETQRNKGNFPGRFSGRQFSNSRSEMNVSTLELGDSALYLCASSSPTGWTNYGYTFGSGTRLTVV.